The entry below gives a single T cell receptor beta chain sequence along with its context. This specimen comes from a study of blood T cell repertoires in COVID-19. Study at large: Donors in the United States, Italy and Spain gave samples during acute or convalescent COVID-19.

The protocol was immunoSEQ multiplex PCR, while the TCRdb copy is restricted to in-frame clones and leaves out a portion. The sample records fewer than 200,000 clones, around four fifths being singletons. The CDR3 extends over 15 amino acids. CDR1 ENHRY and CDR2 SYGVKD come from the germline V gene. V was clipped by 0 bases and J by 0 bases, with 9 bases between them. Sequenced input: peripheral blood. The V call is TRBV10-3, the J call TRBJ2-7; no clear D. This TCR was sampled from a man aged 40-50 years who had recovered from COVID-19. The DNA for the CDR3 is TGTGCCATCAGTGAGTCGCGTGGTAGCTCCTACGAGCAGTACTTC. As protein: CAISESRGSSYEQYF.